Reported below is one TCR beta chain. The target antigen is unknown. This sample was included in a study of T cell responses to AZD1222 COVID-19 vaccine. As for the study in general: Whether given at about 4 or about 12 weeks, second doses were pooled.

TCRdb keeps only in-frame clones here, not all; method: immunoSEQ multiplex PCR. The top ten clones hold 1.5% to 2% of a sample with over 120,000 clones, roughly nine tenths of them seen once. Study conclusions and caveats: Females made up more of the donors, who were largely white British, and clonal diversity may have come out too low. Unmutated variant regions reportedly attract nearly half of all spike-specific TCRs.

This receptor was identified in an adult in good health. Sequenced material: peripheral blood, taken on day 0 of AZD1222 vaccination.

DNA for the CDR3: TGTGCCAGCAAATTGGGACAGAACACTGAAGCTTTCTTT. Protein product: CASKLGQNTEAFF. The chain recombines TRBV5-6 with TRBJ1-1, with TRBD1 as a possible D gene (6 bases). Germline CDR1 SGHDT, CDR2 YYEEEE. V was trimmed by 6 bases and J by 1 base, leaving 10 bases between them. The CDR3 runs to 13 residues.